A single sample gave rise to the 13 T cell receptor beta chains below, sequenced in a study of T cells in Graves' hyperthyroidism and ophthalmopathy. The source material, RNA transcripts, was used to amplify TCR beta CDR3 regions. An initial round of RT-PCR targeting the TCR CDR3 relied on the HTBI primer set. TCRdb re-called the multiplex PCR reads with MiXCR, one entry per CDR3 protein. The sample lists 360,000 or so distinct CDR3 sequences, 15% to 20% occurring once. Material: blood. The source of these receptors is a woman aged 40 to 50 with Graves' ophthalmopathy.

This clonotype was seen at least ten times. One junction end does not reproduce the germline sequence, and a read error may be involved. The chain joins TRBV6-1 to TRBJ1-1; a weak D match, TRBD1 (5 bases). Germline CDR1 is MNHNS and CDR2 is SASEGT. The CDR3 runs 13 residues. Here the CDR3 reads CASSLTGDTDAFF. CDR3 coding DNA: TGTGCCAGCAGCCTTACAGGAGACACTGATGCTTTCTTT.

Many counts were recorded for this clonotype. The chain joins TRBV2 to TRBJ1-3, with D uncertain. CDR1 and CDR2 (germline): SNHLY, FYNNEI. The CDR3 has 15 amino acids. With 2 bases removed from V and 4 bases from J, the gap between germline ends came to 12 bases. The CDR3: CASSETDLPGNTIYF. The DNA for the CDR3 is TGTGCCAGCAGTGAAACGGACCTCCCAGGAAACACCATATATTTT. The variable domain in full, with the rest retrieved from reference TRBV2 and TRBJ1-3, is EPEVTQTPSHQVTQMGQEVILRCVPISNHLYFYWYRQILGQKVEFLVSFYNNEISEKSEIFDDQFSVERPDGSNFTLKIRSTKLEDSAMYFCASSETDLPGNTIYFGEGSWLTVV.

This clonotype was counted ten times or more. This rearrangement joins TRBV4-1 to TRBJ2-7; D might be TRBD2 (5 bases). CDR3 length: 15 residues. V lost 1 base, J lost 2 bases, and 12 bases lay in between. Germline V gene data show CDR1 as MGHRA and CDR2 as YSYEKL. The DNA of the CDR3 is TGCGCCAGCAGCCAAGGAGCGGACGCCCCCTACGAGCAGTACTTC. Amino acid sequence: CASSQGADAPYEQYF.

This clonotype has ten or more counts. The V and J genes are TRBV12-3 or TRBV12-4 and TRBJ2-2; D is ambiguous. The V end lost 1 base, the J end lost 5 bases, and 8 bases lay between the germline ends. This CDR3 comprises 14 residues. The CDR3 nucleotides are TGTGCCAGCAGTTTAGGTTTTGGGACCGGGGAGCTGTTTTTT. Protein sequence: CASSLGFGTGELFF.

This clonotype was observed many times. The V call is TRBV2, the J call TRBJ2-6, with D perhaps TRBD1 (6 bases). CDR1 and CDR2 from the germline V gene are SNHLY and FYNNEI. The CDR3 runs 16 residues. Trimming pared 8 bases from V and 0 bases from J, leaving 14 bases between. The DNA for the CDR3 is TGTGCCAGCCTAGCCAACAGGGCCTCTGGGGCCAACGTCCTGACTTTC. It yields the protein CASLANRASGANVLTF.

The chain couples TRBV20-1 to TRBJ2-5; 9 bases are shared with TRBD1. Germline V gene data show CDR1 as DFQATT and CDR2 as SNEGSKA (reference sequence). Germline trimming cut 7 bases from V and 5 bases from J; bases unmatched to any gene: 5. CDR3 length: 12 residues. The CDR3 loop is CSVGDRVETQYF. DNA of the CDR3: TGCAGTGTTGGGGACAGGGTTGAGACCCAGTACTTC.

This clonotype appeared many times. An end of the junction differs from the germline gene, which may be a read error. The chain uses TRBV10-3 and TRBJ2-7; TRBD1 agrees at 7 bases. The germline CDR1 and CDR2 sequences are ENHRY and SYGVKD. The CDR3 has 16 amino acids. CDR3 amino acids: CASSEWTTGNSYEQYF. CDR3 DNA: TGTGCCAGCAGTGAGTGGACGACAGGGAACTCCTACGAGCAGTACTTC.

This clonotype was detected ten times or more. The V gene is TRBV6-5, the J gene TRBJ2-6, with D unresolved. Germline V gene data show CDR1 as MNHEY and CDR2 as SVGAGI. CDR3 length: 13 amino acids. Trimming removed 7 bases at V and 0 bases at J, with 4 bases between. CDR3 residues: CASTTSGANVLTF. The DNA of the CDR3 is TGTGCCAGCACAACCTCTGGGGCCAACGTCCTGACTTTC.

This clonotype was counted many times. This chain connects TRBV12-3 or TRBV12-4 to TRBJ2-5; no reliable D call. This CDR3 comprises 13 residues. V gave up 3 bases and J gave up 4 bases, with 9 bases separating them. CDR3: CASSFFPGETQYF. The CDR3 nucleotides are TGTGCCAGCAGTTTTTTCCCTGGAGAGACCCAGTACTTC.

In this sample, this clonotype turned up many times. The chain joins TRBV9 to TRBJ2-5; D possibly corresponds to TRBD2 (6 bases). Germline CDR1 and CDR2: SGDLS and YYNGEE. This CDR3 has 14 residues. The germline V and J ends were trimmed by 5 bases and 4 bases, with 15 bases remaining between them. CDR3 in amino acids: CASSGGAGSETQYF. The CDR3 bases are TGTGCCAGCAGTGGTGGGGCGGGGTCAGAGACCCAGTACTTC.

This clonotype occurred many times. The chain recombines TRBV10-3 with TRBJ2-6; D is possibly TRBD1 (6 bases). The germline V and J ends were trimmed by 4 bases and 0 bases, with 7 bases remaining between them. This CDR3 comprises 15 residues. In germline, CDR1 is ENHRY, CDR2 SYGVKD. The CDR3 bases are TGTGCCATCAGTGGGACAGCCTCTGGGGCCAACGTCCTGACTTTC. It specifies CAISGTASGANVLTF.

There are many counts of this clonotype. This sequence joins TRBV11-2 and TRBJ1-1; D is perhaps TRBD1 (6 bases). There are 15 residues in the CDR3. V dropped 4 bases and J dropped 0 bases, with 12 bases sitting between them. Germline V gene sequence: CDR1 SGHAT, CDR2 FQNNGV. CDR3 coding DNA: TGTGCCAGCAGCTCCCCCGGGACAATGAACACTGAAGCTTTCTTT. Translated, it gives CASSSPGTMNTEAFF.

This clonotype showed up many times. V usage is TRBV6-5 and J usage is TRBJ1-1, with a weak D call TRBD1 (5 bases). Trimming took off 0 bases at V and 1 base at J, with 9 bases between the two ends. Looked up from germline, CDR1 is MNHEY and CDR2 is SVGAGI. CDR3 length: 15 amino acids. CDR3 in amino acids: CASSYSRGGNTEAFF. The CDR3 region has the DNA TGTGCCAGCAGTTACTCTCGGGGGGGGAACACTGAAGCTTTCTTT.